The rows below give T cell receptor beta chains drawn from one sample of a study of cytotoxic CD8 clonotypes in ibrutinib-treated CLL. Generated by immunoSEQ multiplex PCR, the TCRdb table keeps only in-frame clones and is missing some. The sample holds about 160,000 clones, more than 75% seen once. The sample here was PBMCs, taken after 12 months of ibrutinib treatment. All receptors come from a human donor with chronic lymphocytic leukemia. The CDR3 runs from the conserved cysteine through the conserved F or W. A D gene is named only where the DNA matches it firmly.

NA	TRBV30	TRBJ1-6	CATDGNSPLHF
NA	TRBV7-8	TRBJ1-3	CASSLGTAENTIYF
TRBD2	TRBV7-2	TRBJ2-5	CASSLRLAGSQETQYF
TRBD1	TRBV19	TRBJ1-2	CASSPDRVSYGYTF
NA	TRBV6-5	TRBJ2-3	CASSYSNDPTDTQYF
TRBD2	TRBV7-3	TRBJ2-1	CASSATSRNYNEQFF
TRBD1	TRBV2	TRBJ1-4	CASSLQGATNEKLFF
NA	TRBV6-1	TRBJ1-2	CASPGTEFYGYTF
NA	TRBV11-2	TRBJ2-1	CASSLDWRGIGQEQFF
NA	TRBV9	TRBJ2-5	CASSVGGWQETQYF
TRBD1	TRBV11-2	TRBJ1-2	CASSTSGQVSVYGYTF
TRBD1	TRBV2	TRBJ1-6	CASRGTVRGSPLHF
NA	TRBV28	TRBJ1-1	CAANTGRANTEAFF
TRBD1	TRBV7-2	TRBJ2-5	CASSTATGYAETQYF
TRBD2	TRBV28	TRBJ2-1	CASSLFGGRANEQFF
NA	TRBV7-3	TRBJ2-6	CASSSTGEGAGANVLTF
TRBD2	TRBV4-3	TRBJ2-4	CASSQGLAGSGAKNIQYF
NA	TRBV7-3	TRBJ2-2	CASSPSRNGANTGELFF
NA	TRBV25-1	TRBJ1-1	CASSVDGRVEAFF
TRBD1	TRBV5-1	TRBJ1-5	CASSFMGQGLGQPQHF
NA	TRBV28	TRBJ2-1	CASSLVRNLINEQFF
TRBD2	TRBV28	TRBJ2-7	CASSFSPGGNDEQYF
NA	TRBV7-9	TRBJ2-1	CASSHEGPRFF
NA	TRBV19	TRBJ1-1	CASRKREVTEAFF
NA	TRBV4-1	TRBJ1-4	CASSPALGGVTNEKLFF
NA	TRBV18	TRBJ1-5	CASSGGGPYSNQPQHF
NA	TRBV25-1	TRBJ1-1	CASSAKNTEAFF
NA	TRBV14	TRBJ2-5	CASSPLGGGETQYF
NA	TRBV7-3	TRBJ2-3	CASSLTGDRTDTQYF
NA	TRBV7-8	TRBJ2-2	CASSPHRRDTGELFF
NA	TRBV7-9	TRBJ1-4	CASSLPGINEKLFF
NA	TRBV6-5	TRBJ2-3	CASKDRSTDTQYF
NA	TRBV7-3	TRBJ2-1	CASSLYSGPQGNEQFF
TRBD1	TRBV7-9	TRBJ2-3	CASSPGQGAGDTQYF
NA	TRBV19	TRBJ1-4	CASSTGTSATNEKLFF
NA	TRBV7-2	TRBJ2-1	CASSLTGYGDEQFF
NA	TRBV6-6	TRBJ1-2	CASSRQAYGYTF
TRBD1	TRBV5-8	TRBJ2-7	CASSLTDRGNIVGEQYF
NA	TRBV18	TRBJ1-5	CASSLGMKQPQHF
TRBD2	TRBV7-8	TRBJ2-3	CASSFLAGASTDTQYF
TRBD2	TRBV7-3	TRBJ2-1	CASSLAGGPYNEQFF
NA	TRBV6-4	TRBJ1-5	CASSDSANQPQHF
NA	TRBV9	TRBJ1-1	CASSLRQNTEAFF
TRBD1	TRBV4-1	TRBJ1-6	CASQPGTVTSRSNSPLHF
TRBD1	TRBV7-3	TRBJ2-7	CASSLVDWTGHYEQYF
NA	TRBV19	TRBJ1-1	CASSIPGGTTNTEAFF
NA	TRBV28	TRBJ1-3	CASSLTGRRGNTIYF
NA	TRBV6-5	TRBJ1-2	CASSYSGRGINSYTF
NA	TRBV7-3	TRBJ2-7	CASSREKGYEQYF
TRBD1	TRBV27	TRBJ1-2	CASSGQGTYGYTF
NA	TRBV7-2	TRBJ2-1	CASSLEWGRGNEQFF
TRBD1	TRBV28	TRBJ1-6	CASSSRTGYNSPLHF
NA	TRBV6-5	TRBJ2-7	CASGSRGPHEQYF
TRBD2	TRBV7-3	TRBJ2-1	CASSRLEGTSGRSSDNEQFF
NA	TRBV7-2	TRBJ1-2	CASSPGGREAGYTF
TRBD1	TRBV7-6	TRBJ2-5	CASSLAWTGVETQYF
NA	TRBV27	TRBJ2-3	CASSPWGENTDTQYF